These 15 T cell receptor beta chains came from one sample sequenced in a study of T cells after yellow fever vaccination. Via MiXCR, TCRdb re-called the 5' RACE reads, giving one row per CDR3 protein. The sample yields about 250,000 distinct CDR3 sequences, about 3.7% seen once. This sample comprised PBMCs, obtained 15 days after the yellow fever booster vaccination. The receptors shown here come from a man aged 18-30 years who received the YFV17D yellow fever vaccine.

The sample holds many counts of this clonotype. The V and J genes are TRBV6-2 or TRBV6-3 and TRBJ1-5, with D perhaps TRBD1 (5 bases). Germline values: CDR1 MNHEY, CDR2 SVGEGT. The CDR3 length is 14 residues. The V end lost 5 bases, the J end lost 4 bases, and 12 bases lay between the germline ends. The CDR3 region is CASSPQEGNQPQHF. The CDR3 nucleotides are TGTGCCAGCAGTCCCCAGGAGGGGAATCAGCCCCAGCATTTT.

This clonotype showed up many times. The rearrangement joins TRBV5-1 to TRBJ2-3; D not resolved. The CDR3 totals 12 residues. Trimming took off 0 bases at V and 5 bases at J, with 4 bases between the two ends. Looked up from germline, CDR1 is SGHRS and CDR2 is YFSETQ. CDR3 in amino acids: CASSLDQDTQYF. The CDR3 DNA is TGCGCCAGCAGCTTGGACCAAGATACGCAGTATTTT.

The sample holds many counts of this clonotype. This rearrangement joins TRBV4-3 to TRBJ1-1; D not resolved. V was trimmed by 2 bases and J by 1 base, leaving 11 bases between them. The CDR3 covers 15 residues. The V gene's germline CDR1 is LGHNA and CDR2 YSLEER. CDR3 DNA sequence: TGCGCCAGCAGCCAATTATTACGGCAGAACACTGAAGCTTTCTTT. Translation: CASSQLLRQNTEAFF.

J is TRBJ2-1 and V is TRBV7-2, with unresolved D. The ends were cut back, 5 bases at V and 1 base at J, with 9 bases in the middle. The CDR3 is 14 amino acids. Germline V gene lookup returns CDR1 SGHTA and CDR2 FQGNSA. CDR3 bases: TGTGCCAGCAGCATGCGTAGGTCCTACAATGAGCAGTTCTTC. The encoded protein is CASSMRRSYNEQFF. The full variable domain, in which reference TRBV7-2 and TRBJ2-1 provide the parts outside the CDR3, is GAGVSQSPSNKVTEKGKDVELRCDPISGHTALYWYRQSLGQGLEFLIYFQGNSAPDKSGLPSDRFSAERTGGSVSTLTIQRTQQEDSAVYLCASSMRRSYNEQFFGPGTRLTVL.

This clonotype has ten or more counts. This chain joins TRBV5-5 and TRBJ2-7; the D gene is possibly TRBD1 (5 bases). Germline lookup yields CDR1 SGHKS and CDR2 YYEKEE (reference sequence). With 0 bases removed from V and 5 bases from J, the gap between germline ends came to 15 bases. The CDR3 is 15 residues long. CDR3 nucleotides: TGTGCCAGCAGCTTGGCAGTGACAGAGGTTCACGAGCAGTACGTC. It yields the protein CASSLAVTEVHEQYV.

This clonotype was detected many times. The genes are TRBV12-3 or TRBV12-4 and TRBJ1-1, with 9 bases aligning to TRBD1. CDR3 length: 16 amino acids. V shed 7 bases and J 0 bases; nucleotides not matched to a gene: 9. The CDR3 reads CASNTYRGPVNTEAFF. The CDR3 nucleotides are TGTGCCAGCAACACGTACAGGGGGCCGGTGAACACTGAAGCTTTCTTT.

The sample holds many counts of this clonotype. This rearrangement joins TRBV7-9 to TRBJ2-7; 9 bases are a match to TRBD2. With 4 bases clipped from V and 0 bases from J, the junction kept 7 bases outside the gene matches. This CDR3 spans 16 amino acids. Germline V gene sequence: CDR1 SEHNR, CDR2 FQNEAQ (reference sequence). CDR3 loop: CASSSSGGPSSYEQYV. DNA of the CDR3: TGTGCCAGCAGCTCGAGCGGGGGGCCGAGCTCCTACGAGCAGTACGTC.

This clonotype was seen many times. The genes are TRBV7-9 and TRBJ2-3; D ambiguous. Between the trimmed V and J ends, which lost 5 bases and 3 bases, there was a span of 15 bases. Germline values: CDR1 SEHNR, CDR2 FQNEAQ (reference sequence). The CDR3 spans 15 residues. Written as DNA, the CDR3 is TGTGCCAGCAGCCCGAATCGACTGGGTACAGATACGCAGTATTTT. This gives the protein CASSPNRLGTDTQYF.

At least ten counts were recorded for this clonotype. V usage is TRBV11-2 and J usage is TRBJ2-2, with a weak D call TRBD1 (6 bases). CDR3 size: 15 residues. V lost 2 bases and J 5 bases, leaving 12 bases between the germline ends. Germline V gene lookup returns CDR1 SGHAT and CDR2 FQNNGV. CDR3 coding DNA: TGTGCCAGCAGCTTAAGGTCACAGGGAACCGGGGAGCTGTTTTTT. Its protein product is CASSLRSQGTGELFF.

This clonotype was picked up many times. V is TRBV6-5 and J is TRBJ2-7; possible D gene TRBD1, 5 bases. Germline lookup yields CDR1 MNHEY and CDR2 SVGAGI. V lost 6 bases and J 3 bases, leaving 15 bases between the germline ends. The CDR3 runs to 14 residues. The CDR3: CASSQAGPNYEQYF. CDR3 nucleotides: TGTGCCAGCAGCCAAGCAGGGCCGAACTACGAGCAGTACTTC.

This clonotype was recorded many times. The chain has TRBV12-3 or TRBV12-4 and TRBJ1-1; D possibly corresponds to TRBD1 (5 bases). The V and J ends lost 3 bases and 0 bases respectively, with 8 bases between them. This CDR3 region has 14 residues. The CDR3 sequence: CASSFRALNTEAFF. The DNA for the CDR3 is TGTGCCAGCAGTTTCAGGGCTCTGAACACTGAAGCTTTCTTT.

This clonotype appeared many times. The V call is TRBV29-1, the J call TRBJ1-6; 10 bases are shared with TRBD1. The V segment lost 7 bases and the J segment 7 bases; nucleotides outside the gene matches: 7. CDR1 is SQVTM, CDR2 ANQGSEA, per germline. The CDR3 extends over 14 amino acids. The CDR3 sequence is CSDWTGGCNSPLHF. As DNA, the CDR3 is TGCAGCGATTGGACAGGGGGATGCAATTCACCCCTCCACTTT.

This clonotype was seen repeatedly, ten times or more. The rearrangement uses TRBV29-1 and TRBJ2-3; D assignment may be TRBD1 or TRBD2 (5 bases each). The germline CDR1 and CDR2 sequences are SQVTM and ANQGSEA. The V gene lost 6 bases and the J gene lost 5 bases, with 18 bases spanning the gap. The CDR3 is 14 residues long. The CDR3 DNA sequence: TGCAGCGTCGCAATAGAGGGGCAAGGAGATACGCAGTATTTT. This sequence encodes CSVAIEGQGDTQYF.

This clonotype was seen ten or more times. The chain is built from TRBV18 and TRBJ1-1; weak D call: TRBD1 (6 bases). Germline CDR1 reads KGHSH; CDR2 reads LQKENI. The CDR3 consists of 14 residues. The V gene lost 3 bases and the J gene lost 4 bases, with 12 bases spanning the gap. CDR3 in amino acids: CASSPGGGGTEAFF. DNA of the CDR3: TGTGCCAGCTCACCGGGGGGCGGAGGCACTGAAGCTTTCTTT. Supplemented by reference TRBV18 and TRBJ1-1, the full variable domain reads NAGVMQNPRHLVRRRGQEARLRCSPMKGHSHVYWYRQLPEEGLKFMVYLQKENIIDESGMPKERFSAEFPKEGPSILRIQQVVRGDSAAYFCASSPGGGGTEAFFGQGTRLTVV.

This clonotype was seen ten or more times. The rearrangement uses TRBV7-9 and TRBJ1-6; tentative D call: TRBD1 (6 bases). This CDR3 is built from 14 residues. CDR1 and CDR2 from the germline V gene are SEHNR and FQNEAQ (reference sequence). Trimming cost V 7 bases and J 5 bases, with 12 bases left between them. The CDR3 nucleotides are TGTGCCAGCAAGTCGACAGGAGATAATTCACCCCTCCACTTT. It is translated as CASKSTGDNSPLHF. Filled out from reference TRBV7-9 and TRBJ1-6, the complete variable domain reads DTGVSQNPRHKITKRGQNVTFRCDPISEHNRLYWYRQTLGQGPEFLTYFQNEAQLEKSRLLSDRFSAERPKGSFSTLEIQRTEQGDSAMYLCASKSTGDNSPLHFGNGTRLTVT.